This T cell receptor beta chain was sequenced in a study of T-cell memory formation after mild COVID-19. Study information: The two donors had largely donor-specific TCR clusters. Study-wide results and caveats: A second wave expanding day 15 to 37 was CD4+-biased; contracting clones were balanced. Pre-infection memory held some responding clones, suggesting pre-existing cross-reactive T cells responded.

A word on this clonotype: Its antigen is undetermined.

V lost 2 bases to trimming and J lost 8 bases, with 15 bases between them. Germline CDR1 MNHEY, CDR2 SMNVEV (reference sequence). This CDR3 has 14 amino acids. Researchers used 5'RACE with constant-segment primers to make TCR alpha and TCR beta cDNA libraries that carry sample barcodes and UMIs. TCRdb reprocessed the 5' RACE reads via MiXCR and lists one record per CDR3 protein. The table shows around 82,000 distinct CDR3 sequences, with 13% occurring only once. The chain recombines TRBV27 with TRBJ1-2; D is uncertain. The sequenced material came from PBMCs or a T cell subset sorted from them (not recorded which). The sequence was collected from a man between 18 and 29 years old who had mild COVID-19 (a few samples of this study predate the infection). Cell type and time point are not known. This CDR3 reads CASSLGAGPWGYTF. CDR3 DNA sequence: TGTGCCAGCAGTTTAGGAGCAGGCCCATGGGGCTACACCTTC.